One and the same sample provided the 6 T cell receptor beta chains below, sequenced in a study of blood T cell repertoires in COVID-19. The method was immunoSEQ multiplex PCR; TCRdb's version includes in-frame clones alone and lacks a portion of them. The sample comprises around 400,000 clones, about 88% of which are singletons, and approximately 1.5% rests with the top ten. Material: PBMCs or T cells enriched from blood (not recorded which). The receptors stem from a woman aged 18-30 years who had been exposed to COVID-19.

This clone was found once. The genes are TRBV5-5 and TRBJ1-5; 8 nucleotides align to TRBD1. CDR3 length equals 14 residues. The V gene end was trimmed by 5 bases and the J gene end by 5 bases; junction bases not matched to a gene: 6. The V gene's germline CDR1 is SGHKS and CDR2 YYEKEE (reference sequence). Here the CDR3 reads CASRPGGSHQPQHF. The CDR3 DNA is TGTGCCAGCAGGCCAGGGGGCAGCCATCAGCCCCAGCATTTT.

This sequence joins TRBV9 and TRBJ1-4; TRBD1 matches at 8 bases. The CDR3 spans 14 residues. CDR1 and CDR2 (germline): SGDLS, YYNGEE. V shed 5 bases, J shed 5 bases, and the junction held 5 bases outside the gene matches. CDR3 region: CASRGQGENEKLFF. The CDR3 DNA follows: TGTGCCAGCAGAGGACAGGGTGAGAATGAAAAACTGTTTTTT.

In nucleotides, the CDR3 is TGTGCCAGCAGTCCCCGGACAGGGAATAATTCACCCCTCCACTTT. This codes for CASSPRTGNNSPLHF. V is TRBV27 and J is TRBJ1-6; 8 positions agree with TRBD1. The CDR3 runs to 15 residues. Trimming removed 5 bases from V and 5 bases from J; junction bases left unmatched: 5. Germline CDR1 reads MNHEY; CDR2 reads SMNVEV (reference sequence).

CDR3 coding DNA: TGTGCCAGCAGTGACCCCCAGGCAGGGGTTGGGGCCAACGTCCTGACTTTC. Amino acid sequence: CASSDPQAGVGANVLTF. The chain couples TRBV25-1 to TRBJ2-6; D possibly corresponds to TRBD1 (6 bases). Germline CDR1 and CDR2: MGHDK and SYGVNS. CDR3 length: 17 amino acids. V gave up 3 bases and J gave up 3 bases, with 15 bases separating them.

In its sample, this clone was seen once. This CDR3 is CASSMGGDYSNQPQHF. The CDR3 DNA follows: TGTGCCAGTAGTATGGGTGGGGACTATAGCAATCAGCCCCAGCATTTT. V is TRBV19 and J is TRBJ1-5, with D maybe TRBD1 (5 bases). The CDR3 spans 16 residues. Trimming cost V 3 bases and J 0 bases, with 12 bases left between them. Germline-derived CDR1 and CDR2 are LNHDA and SQIVND (reference sequence).

J is TRBJ2-1 and V is TRBV4-1; 8 positions agree with TRBD2. Germline V gene sequence: CDR1 MGHRA, CDR2 YSYEKL. The CDR3 sequence is 13 residues long. The V gene end was trimmed by 1 base and the J gene end by 10 bases; junction bases not matched to a gene: 3. This CDR3 is CASSQVIAGEQFF. CDR3 nucleotides: TGCGCCAGCAGCCAAGTTATAGCGGGAGAGCAGTTCTTC.